This T cell receptor (beta chain) stems from a study of cytomegalovirus exposure and HLA in healthy donors. Amplification used 60 Vbeta primers and 13 Jbeta primers. Some clones are missing from TCRdb's copy, which holds only in-frame ones; the method was immunoSEQ multiplex PCR. The sample records about 98,000 clones, approximately 82% being singletons. Specimen: PBMCs. The clonotype originates from a female donor in good health and CMV-seropositive.

DNA for the CDR3: TGTGCCAGCAGTGATGGCAGGCGGGACAATGAGCAGTTCTTC. Amino acids: CASSDGRRDNEQFF. V usage is TRBV6-1 and J usage is TRBJ2-1; D is perhaps TRBD2 (5 bases). The CDR3 length is 14 residues. Germline loops: CDR1 MNHNS, CDR2 SASEGT. Trimming removed 3 bases at V and 5 bases at J, with 11 bases between.